These 10 T cell receptor beta chains were sequenced from one sample in a study of T cell repertoires in breast cancer. During the second nested PCR, blocking oligonucleotides suppressed genes that were not paired. TCRdb re-called the emulsion pairing reads through MiXCR, storing one row per CDR3 protein. The table lists 110 or so distinct CDR3 sequences, approximately 29% of them singletons. Primers covering all TCR V genes were used in emulsion RT-PCR on CD8+ T cells. Sample: CD8+ T cells. Source of these receptors: a pool of human donors with breast cancer or a healthy control (not recorded which).

Sample share makes this clonotype large. The chain uses TRBV7-6 and TRBJ2-2; D gene unclear. The length of the CDR3 is 12 residues. V was clipped by 2 bases and J by 7 bases, with 5 bases between them. Germline CDR1 reads SGHVS; CDR2 reads FNYEAQ. For the CDR3, the DNA is TGTGCCAGCAGCTTAAAGATCGGGGAGCTGTTTTTT. Translating it yields CASSLKIGELFF.

For this clonotype: An end of the junction differs from the germline gene, which may be a read error. V usage is TRBV4-2 and J usage is TRBJ2-1, with 11 bases aligning to TRBD2. CDR3 size: 16 residues. Germline CDR1 is LGHNA and CDR2 is YNFKEQ. The CDR3 DNA sequence: TGTGCCAGCAGCCAGCTGACTAGCGGGGTACACGATGAGCAGTTCTTT. This translates into CASSQLTSGVHDEQFF.

Relative to its sample, this clonotype is large. A much larger clone lies one base from this, so it may be a read error. V gene TRBV7-2 combines with J gene TRBJ1-2; 10 nucleotides line up with TRBD1. The CDR3 length is 13 residues. V shed 5 bases, J shed 6 bases, and the junction held 3 bases outside the gene matches. Germline-derived CDR1 and CDR2 are SGHTA and FQGNSA. DNA of the CDR3: TGTGCCAGCAGCCCTGGACAGGGGGATGGCTACACCTTC. Translating gives CASSPGQGDGYTF.

This clonotype is hyperexpanded by share. This chain connects TRBV7-2 to TRBJ1-2, with 9 positions matching TRBD1. Trimming removed 5 bases from V and 6 bases from J; junction bases left unmatched: 4. Germline assignment: CDR1 SGHTA and CDR2 FQGNSA. The CDR3 covers 13 residues. The CDR3: CASSPRQGDGYTF. The CDR3 DNA follows: TGTGCCAGCAGCCCTAGACAGGGGGATGGCTACACCTTC.

This clonotype was seen at least ten times. The chain employs TRBV7-2 and TRBJ1-2; TRBD1 is a possible D gene (6 bases). The CDR3 length is 13 residues. The germline V gene has CDR1 SGHTA and CDR2 FQGNSA. V dropped 3 bases and J dropped 4 bases, with 9 bases sitting between them. The CDR3 DNA follows: TGTGCCAGCAGCTTTCAGGGGTCCTATGGCTACACCTTC. It encodes CASSFQGSYGYTF.

This clonotype was recorded many times. With a much larger clone just one base away, this may be a read error. The rearrangement links TRBV7-6 to TRBJ2-1, with D possibly TRBD2 on 6 matching bases. Germline loops: CDR1 SGHVS, CDR2 FNYEAQ. The V gene lost 3 bases and the J gene lost 8 bases, with 14 bases spanning the gap. The CDR3 sequence is 14 residues long. The CDR3 bases are TGTGCCAGCAGCTTGGAGGGCCAGCTTGATGAGCAGTTCTTC. Translating gives CASSLEGQLDEQFF. The variable domain in full, with the rest retrieved from reference TRBV7-6 and TRBJ2-1, is GAGVSQSPRYKVTKRGQDVALRCDPISGHVSLYWYRQALGQGPEFLTYFNYEAQQDKSGLPNDRFSAERPEGSISTLTIQRTEQRDSAMYRCASSLEGQLDEQFFGPGTRLTVL.

Judged by abundance, this clonotype is medium-sized. Possible read error: a much larger clone is one base away. The V and J genes are TRBV7-2 and TRBJ2-3, with D unresolved. From germline, CDR1 is SGHTA and CDR2 FQGNSA. V lost 2 bases, J lost 3 bases, and 9 bases lay in between. The CDR3 covers 14 residues. The CDR3: CASSLWVLTDTQYF. The CDR3 nucleotides are TGTGCCAGCAGCTTATGGGTCTTAACAGATACGCAGTATTTT.

Concerning this clonotype itself: At one end the junction does not follow the germline gene, possibly because of a read error. The rearrangement links TRBV7-2 to TRBJ1-2; 7 nucleotides align to TRBD1. The CDR3 totals 13 residues. Germline CDR1 is SGHTA and CDR2 is FQGNSA. CDR3 loop: CASSSRQGDGHTF. The CDR3 DNA sequence: TGTGCCAGCAGCTCTAGGCAGGGGGATGGCCACACCTTC.

This clonotype is termed medium-sized. This may be a read error, as it is one base from a much larger clone. The V gene is TRBV7-2, the J gene TRBJ2-3; D remains unclear. Germline loops: CDR1 SGHTA, CDR2 FQGNSA. V was shortened by 5 bases and J by 2 bases, with 11 bases between the two germline ends. CDR3 length equals 14 residues. CDR3 loop: CASSVWVFTDTQYF. DNA of the CDR3: TGTGCCAGCAGCGTATGGGTCTTCACAGATACGCAGTATTTT.

The CDR3 spells CASSQLTSGGYKEKFF. As DNA, the CDR3 is TGTGCCAGCAGCCAGCTGACTAGCGGGGGATACAAGGAGAAGTTCTTC. This sequence joins TRBV4-2 and TRBJ2-1, with 12 bases lining up with TRBD2. The CDR3 is 16 amino acids. Germline V CDR1 and CDR2: LGHNA, YNFKEQ. V shed 3 bases, J shed 14 bases, and the junction held 14 bases outside the gene matches.